These T cell receptor beta chains were read from a single sample in a study of blood T cell repertoires in COVID-19. Measured with immunoSEQ multiplex PCR; TCRdb has only the in-frame clones, and not every one. Of fewer than 200,000 clones listed, almost 85% are singletons. The source material was peripheral blood. Receptors were obtained from a man aged 40-50 years who had recovered from COVID-19. CDR3s include the opening cysteine and the closing phenylalanine or tryptophan. The D gene is left open where the match is weak. Some rows have no size entry. The others give once, few or many, or a class for an expanded clone.

d_gene,j_gene,v_gene,abundance,CDR3nt,CDR3aa
.,TRBJ2-7,TRBV6-5,.,TGTGCCAGTAGTATTGAGCGGTACACCTACGAGCAGTACTTC,CASSIERYTYEQYF
TRBD2,TRBJ2-5,TRBV29-1,.,TGCAGCGTTAACCCCAGCGGGGGGGCCGTTGTGAAGACCCAGTACTTC,CSVNPSGGAVVKTQYF
.,TRBJ2-7,TRBV10-3,.,TGTGCCATCAGCCCTATCTGGGCTTCCCAGGAGGTCAACGAGCAGTACTTC,CAISPIWASQEVNEQYF
TRBD1,TRBJ2-2,TRBV18,.,TGTGCCAGCTCACCACCTCCGGGACAGGGGAGAACCGGGGAGCTGTTTTTT,CASSPPPGQGRTGELFF
TRBD2,TRBJ2-2,TRBV9,few,TGTGCCAGTTCCCCGGGTAGCGGGAGTCGGGAGCTGTTTTTT,CASSPGSGSRELFF
.,TRBJ1-1,TRBV7-9,.,TGTGCCAGCAGCTTAGGCCAGGGATCGGCTGAAGCTTTCTTT,CASSLGQGSAEAFF
.,TRBJ2-6,TRBV21-1,.,TGTGCCAGCGGTAGACAGGGGGATTTCTCTGGGGCCAACGTCCTGACTTTC,CASGRQGDFSGANVLTF
.,TRBJ1-1,TRBV5-4,once,TGTGCCACCTTAAAGGGAGACACTGAAGCTTTCTTT,CATLKGDTEAFF
TRBD1,TRBJ2-7,TRBV7-9,.,TGTGCCAGCGGACCTCGGGGGGGACAGGGGATCTACGAGCAGTACTTC,CASGPRGGQGIYEQYF
.,TRBJ1-1,TRBV3-1/TRBV3-2,.,TGTGCCAGCAGCCAACAGGGAACTGAAGCTTTCTTT,CASSQQGTEAFF
TRBD1,TRBJ2-5,TRBV7-9,.,TGTGCCAGCAGCCGCGGACAGGCGGAGACCCAGTACTTC,CASSRGQAETQYF
TRBD2,TRBJ2-2,TRBV7-9,few,TGTGCCAGCAATCTAGCGGGTATCGGGGAGCTGTTTTTT,CASNLAGIGELFF
TRBD1,TRBJ1-2,TRBV30,.,TGTGCCTGGTTTGCGACAGGGTTAGGCTACACCTTC,CAWFATGLGYTF
.,TRBJ1-2,TRBV29-1,few,TGCAGCGTTCAAACAGGAACAAACTATGGCTACACCTTC,CSVQTGTNYGYTF
.,TRBJ1-2,TRBV5-4,.,TGTGCCAGCAGCTTGGGGTCCCAGGGACTAAACGGCTACACCTTC,CASSLGSQGLNGYTF
.,TRBJ1-3,TRBV2,many,TGTGCCAGCAGCGTAGATCCGGGAAACACCATATATTTT,CASSVDPGNTIYF
TRBD2,TRBJ2-5,TRBV5-8,.,TGTGCCAGCAGCCCGATCGGGGTAGCGGGAGGGGCAGAGACCCAGTACTTC,CASSPIGVAGGAETQYF
TRBD2,TRBJ2-1,TRBV6-6,.,TGTGCCAGCACCCAACGGAAAGCGGGGGGCCTCAATGAGCAGTTCTTC,CASTQRKAGGLNEQFF
TRBD1,TRBJ2-3,TRBV19,.,TGTGCCAGTACCGTTAGGGACAGCAGCACAGATACGCAGTATTTT,CASTVRDSSTDTQYF
TRBD2,TRBJ2-5,TRBV6-2/TRBV6-3,once,TGTGCCAGCAGTTACCCTAGCGGGAGACGTGAGACCCAGTACTTC,CASSYPSGRRETQYF
TRBD1,TRBJ2-1,TRBV20-1,.,TGCAGCTCGACAGGGGGCTTTGAGCAGTTCTTC,CSSTGGFEQFF
TRBD2,TRBJ2-1,TRBV24-1,few,TGTGCCACCAGTGAGGGGACTAGCGTCTACAATGAGCAGTTCTTC,CATSEGTSVYNEQFF
.,TRBJ2-7,TRBV7-2,.,TGTGCCAGCAGCTTAGCGCCGGCGGGAGAGCAGTACTTC,CASSLAPAGEQYF
TRBD1,TRBJ1-5,TRBV2,few,TGTGCCAGCAGAGGGGACAGTAGCAATCAGCCCCAGCATTTT,CASRGDSSNQPQHF
TRBD1,TRBJ2-6,TRBV19,.,TGTGCCAGTAGTATTGGGACAGGGCCCACTGGGGCCAACGTCCTGACTTTC,CASSIGTGPTGANVLTF
.,TRBJ2-5,TRBV28,.,TGTGCCAGCAGACAGGGACAAGAGACCCAGTACTTC,CASRQGQETQYF
TRBD1,TRBJ2-3,TRBV30,.,TGTGCCTGGAAACAGGGGATTTCGGCAGATACGCAGTATTTT,CAWKQGISADTQYF
.,TRBJ2-7,TRBV28,.,TGTGCCAGCAGACCGACTATCTCCTACGAGCAGTACTTC,CASRPTISYEQYF
.,TRBJ2-3,TRBV25-1,.,TGTGCCAGCAGTGGGCAACAGGCTGTCACAGATACGCAGTATTTT,CASSGQQAVTDTQYF
.,TRBJ2-7,TRBV10-3,.,TGTGCCATCAGTGGGCAGGGCAACGAGCAGTACTTC,CAISGQGNEQYF
.,TRBJ2-2,TRBV5-6,.,TGTGCCAGCGCTCTCGCGAGCGGGGAGCTGTTTTTT,CASALASGELFF
TRBD1,TRBJ2-3,TRBV14,.,TGTGCCAGCAGCCTGGGACAGGGAATCTCCACAGATACGCAGTATTTT,CASSLGQGISTDTQYF
TRBD1,TRBJ1-2,TRBV28,.,TGTGCCAGCAGTATACAGGGGGCTGGGGGCTATGGCTACACCTTC,CASSIQGAGGYGYTF
.,TRBJ1-5,TRBV20-1,.,TGCAGTGCTAGTCTGGGTGGGCGTAGCAATCAGCCCCAGCATTTT,CSASLGGRSNQPQHF
.,TRBJ1-1,TRBV14,.,TGTGCCAGCAGCCAAGAGGGTGGACAGCAAGCTTTCTTT,CASSQEGGQQAFF
TRBD2,TRBJ2-7,TRBV6-6,.,TGTGCCAGCAGCTTGGAAACTAGCGGGTTTGGCGAGCAGTACTTC,CASSLETSGFGEQYF
TRBD2,TRBJ2-1,TRBV2,.,TGTGCCAGCATAGGAATAGCGGGAATCAATGAGCAGTTCTTC,CASIGIAGINEQFF
TRBD2,TRBJ2-1,TRBV28,.,TGTGCCAGCAGTCTCGGGGGGGGTTACAATGAGCAGTTCTTC,CASSLGGGYNEQFF
.,TRBJ2-7,TRBV15,.,TGTGCCACCAGCGCGGCAATACTCGGCTACGAGCAGTACTTC,CATSAAILGYEQYF
.,TRBJ2-2,TRBV27,.,TGTGCCAGCAAACAAACCGGAGGGAACACCGGGGAGCTGTTTTTT,CASKQTGGNTGELFF
.,TRBJ2-5,TRBV27,.,TGTGCCAGCAGTTTATCCGGGGGGCGGGAGACCCAGTACTTC,CASSLSGGRETQYF
TRBD2,TRBJ2-3,TRBV2,once,TGTGCCAGCTACGTTCGGGGGGGAGGCACAGATACGCAGTATTTT,CASYVRGGGTDTQYF
TRBD1,TRBJ2-2,TRBV5-4,.,TGTGCCAGCACGGGACAGCCGAACACCGGGGAGCTGTTTTTT,CASTGQPNTGELFF
TRBD2,TRBJ2-1,TRBV9,.,TGTGCCAGCAGCGTAGGCCCAACGGGGGGGGCGTATGAGCAGTTCTTC,CASSVGPTGGAYEQFF
.,TRBJ2-2,TRBV5-1,.,TGCGCCAGCAGCTTTGGTTTGCTAGATGGAGCCACCGGGGAGCTGTTTTTT,CASSFGLLDGATGELFF
.,TRBJ1-2,TRBV19,.,TGTGCCAGTAGTGTGGAGGGGAATGGCTACACCTTC,CASSVEGNGYTF
TRBD2,TRBJ2-2,TRBV28,.,TGTGCCAGCATCTGGGGGGGAGGTGTCACCGGGGAGCTGTTTTTT,CASIWGGGVTGELFF
TRBD1,TRBJ2-2,TRBV19,once,TGTGCCAGTAGTATTGGTCAGGGGGCGATGAACACCGGGGAGCTGTTTTTT,CASSIGQGAMNTGELFF
TRBD1,TRBJ1-1,TRBV6-2/TRBV6-3,.,TGTGCCAGCAGCCCACGAGGGGGCTACAGAATGAACACTGAAGCTTTCTTT,CASSPRGGYRMNTEAFF
.,TRBJ2-2,TRBV10-3,.,TGTGCCATCGGGCAGGGGGGAACCGGGGAGCTGTTTTTT,CAIGQGGTGELFF
.,TRBJ2-1,TRBV6-2/TRBV6-3,once,TGTGCCAGCAGTTACGGGAGCCGTCGGGAGCAGTTCTTC,CASSYGSRREQFF